This T cell receptor (beta chain) is from a study of identical twins. MiXCR, run by TCRdb on the 5' RACE reads, gives a single entry per CDR3 protein. The table lists some 500,000 distinct CDR3 sequences, approximately 14% of them singletons. This clonotype was counted only a few times. There are 16 residues in the CDR3. Trimming took 5 bases from V and 3 from J; bases not matched to a gene: 7. Looked up from germline, CDR1 is SEHNR and CDR2 is FQNEAQ (reference sequence). A further study also used this sample, focusing on yellow fever vaccine responses in identical twins.

This chain links TRBV7-9 with TRBJ2-2; TRBD1 agrees at 9 bases. Specimen: CD4+ T cells sorted from blood. The clonotype was recovered from a woman between 18 and 29 years old in good health. CDR3 sequence: CASSLGTGLDTGELFF. CDR3 nucleotides: TGTGCCAGCAGCCTAGGGACAGGGCTAGACACCGGGGAGCTGTTTTTT.